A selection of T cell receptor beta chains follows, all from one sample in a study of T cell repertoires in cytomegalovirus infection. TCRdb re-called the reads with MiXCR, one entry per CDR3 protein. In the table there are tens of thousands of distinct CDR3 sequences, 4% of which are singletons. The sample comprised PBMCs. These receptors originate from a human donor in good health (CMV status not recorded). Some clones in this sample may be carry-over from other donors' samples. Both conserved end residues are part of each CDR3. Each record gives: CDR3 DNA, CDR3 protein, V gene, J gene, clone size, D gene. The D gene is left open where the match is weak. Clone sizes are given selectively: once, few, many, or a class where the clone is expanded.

TGTGCCAGCAGCCTCATGCAGGGTAGCAATCAGCCCCAGCATTTT	CASSLMQGSNQPQHF	TRBV7-2	TRBJ1-5	many	NA
TGTGCCATCAGTGAGCCCAGTACCCCCAGAAAGACCCAGTACTTC	CAISEPSTPRKTQYF	TRBV10-3	TRBJ2-5	NA	NA
TGTGCCAGCAGCCCCCGACAGCCCTATGGCTACACCTTC	CASSPRQPYGYTF	TRBV11-2	TRBJ1-2	many	NA
TGTGCCAGCAGCTTAGCGAGGGGGACGCACTATGGCTACACCTTC	CASSLARGTHYGYTF	TRBV7-2	TRBJ1-2	many	NA
TGCAGCGTTGAGAAGGCGGGAGCTGAGACCCAGTACTTC	CSVEKAGAETQYF	TRBV29-1	TRBJ2-5	many	TRBD2
TGTGCCAGCAGCCCCCGGGCTAGCGGGGGGCCCGGTGAGCAGTTCTTC	CASSPRASGGPGEQFF	TRBV6-2/TRBV6-3	TRBJ2-1	few	TRBD2
TGTGCCAGCAGCTTCCGGGACAGTAAAGAGACCCAGTACTTC	CASSFRDSKETQYF	TRBV12-3/TRBV12-4	TRBJ2-5	NA	TRBD1
TGTGCCAGCAGCCCAGGAGATCCTCCCCTCTACGAGCAGTACTTC	CASSPGDPPLYEQYF	TRBV7-2	TRBJ2-7	many	NA
TGTGCCAGCAGCGCATCCTACAATGAGCAGTTCTTC	CASSASYNEQFF	TRBV7-2	TRBJ2-1	many	NA
TGTGCCAGCAGCTCGTGGGACAGATACACTGAAGCTTTCTTT	CASSSWDRYTEAFF	TRBV5-4	TRBJ1-1	many	TRBD1
TGTGCCAGCAGCTTAGCATGGGCGGGACCCCAGCATTTT	CASSLAWAGPQHF	TRBV7-2	TRBJ1-5	many	NA
TGTGCCAGCAGCCAAAACGGACAGGGCTATTCACCCCTCCACTTT	CASSQNGQGYSPLHF	TRBV7-6	TRBJ1-6	many	TRBD1
TGTGCCAGCAGTTACTCGGTAGCGGGGGGTTATACGCAGTATTTT	CASSYSVAGGYTQYF	TRBV6-6	TRBJ2-3	NA	TRBD2
TGTGCCAGCAGCTTAGTGCGCGGGGGCTACAATGAGCAGTTCTTC	CASSLVRGGYNEQFF	TRBV7-8	TRBJ2-1	many	TRBD2
TGTGCCAGTAGTATGGTCCAGGGCATGGTCGCTTTCTTT	CASSMVQGMVAFF	TRBV19	TRBJ1-1	many	NA
TGTGCCAGCAGCGCTATCTGGGGGGGAGGCGACGGCTACGAGCAGTACTTC	CASSAIWGGGDGYEQYF	TRBV7-9	TRBJ2-7	many	TRBD2
TGCAGTGCCGATAGCGGGGGGGCCGACACAGATACGCAGTATTTT	CSADSGGADTDTQYF	TRBV20-1	TRBJ2-3	many	TRBD2
TGTGCCAGCCGACCCTCGGGGGGCGGGGGCGGGGAGCTGTTTTTT	CASRPSGGGGGELFF	TRBV12-3/TRBV12-4	TRBJ2-2	many	NA